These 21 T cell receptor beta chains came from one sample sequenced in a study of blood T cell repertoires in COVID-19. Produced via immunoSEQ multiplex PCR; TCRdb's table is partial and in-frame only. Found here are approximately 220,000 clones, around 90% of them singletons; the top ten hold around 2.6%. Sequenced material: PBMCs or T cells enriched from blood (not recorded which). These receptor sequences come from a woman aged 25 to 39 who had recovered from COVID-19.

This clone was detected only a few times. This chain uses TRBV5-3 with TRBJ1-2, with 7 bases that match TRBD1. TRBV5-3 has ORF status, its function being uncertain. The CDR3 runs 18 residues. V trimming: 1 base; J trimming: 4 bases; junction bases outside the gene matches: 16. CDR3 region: CARSLKGDRILRAYGYTF. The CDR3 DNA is TGTGCCAGAAGCTTGAAGGGGGACAGAATCCTAAGGGCCTATGGCTACACCTTC.

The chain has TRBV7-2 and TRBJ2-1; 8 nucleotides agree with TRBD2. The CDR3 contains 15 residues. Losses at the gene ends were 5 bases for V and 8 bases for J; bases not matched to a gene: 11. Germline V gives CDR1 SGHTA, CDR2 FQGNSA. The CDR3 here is CASSPHGTRVDEQFF. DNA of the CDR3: TGTGCCAGCAGCCCCCATGGGACTAGGGTCGATGAGCAGTTCTTC.

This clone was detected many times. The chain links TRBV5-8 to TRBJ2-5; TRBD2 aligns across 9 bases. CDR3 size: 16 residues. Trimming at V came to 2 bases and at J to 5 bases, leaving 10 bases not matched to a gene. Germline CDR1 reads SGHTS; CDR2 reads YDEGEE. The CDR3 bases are TGTGCCAGCAGCTTTCTTGGAGCGGGGGGACGGGAGACCCAGTACTTC. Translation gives CASSFLGAGGRETQYF.

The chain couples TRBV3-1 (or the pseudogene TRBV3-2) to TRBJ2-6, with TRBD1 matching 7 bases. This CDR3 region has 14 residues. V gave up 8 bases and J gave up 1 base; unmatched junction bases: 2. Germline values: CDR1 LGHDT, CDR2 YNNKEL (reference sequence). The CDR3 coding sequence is TGTGCCAGCGAACAGGGGTCTGGGGCCAACGTCCTGACTTTC. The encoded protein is CASEQGSGANVLTF.

The CDR3 DNA is TGTGCCAGCAGCTTAGACAGGGGCGGAAACACCATATATTTT. It encodes CASSLDRGGNTIYF. The chain recombines TRBV7-8 with TRBJ1-3, with 7 bases fitting TRBD1. V lost 1 base, J lost 4 bases, and 1 base stayed unmatched. Looked up from germline, CDR1 is SGHVS and CDR2 is FQNEAQ. The CDR3 contains 14 residues.

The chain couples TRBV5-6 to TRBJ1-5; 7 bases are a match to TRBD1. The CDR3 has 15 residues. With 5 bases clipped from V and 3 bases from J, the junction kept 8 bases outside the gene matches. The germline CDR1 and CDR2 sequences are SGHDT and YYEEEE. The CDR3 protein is CASSSWDRPNQPQHF. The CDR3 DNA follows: TGTGCCAGCAGTTCTTGGGACAGACCCAATCAGCCCCAGCATTTT.

The CDR3 region is CASSLHLDRTANYGYTF. CDR3 in DNA: TGTGCCAGCAGTCTCCATCTTGACAGGACAGCTAACTATGGCTACACCTTC. This chain links TRBV7-2 with TRBJ1-2, with a possible D match to TRBD1 (6 bases). This CDR3 is 17 amino acids long. Deletions cut 6 bases from V and 0 bases from J, with 20 bases between. CDR1 SGHTA and CDR2 FQGNSA come from the germline V gene.

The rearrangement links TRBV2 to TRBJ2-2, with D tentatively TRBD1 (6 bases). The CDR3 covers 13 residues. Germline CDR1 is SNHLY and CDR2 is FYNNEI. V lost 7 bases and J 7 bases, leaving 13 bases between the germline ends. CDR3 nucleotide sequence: TGTGCCAGCAACGACAGGCGGAGCGGGGAGCTGTTTTTT. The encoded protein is CASNDRRSGELFF. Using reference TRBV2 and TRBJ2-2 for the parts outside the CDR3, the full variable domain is EPEVTQTPSHQVTQMGQEVILRCVPISNHLYFYWYRQILGQKVEFLVSFYNNEISEKSEIFDDQFSVERPDGSNFTLKIRSTKLEDSAMYFCASNDRRSGELFFGEGSRLTVL.

CDR3 coding DNA: TGTGCCAGCAGCCCAAAAGACGTGGGGCGCGAGCAGTACTTC. Translated: CASSPKDVGREQYF. The rearrangement links TRBV9 to TRBJ2-7; perhaps TRBD1 as D (5 bases). The CDR3 totals 14 residues. The ends were cut back, 4 bases at V and 6 bases at J, with 17 bases in the middle. Germline V gene sequence: CDR1 SGDLS, CDR2 YYNGEE.

CDR3 nucleotide sequence: TGCGCCAGCAGCCAAGATCTTCTGGGGACAGGGGTGTCCGGGGAGCTGTTTTTT. This sequence encodes CASSQDLLGTGVSGELFF. The rearrangement links TRBV4-3 to TRBJ2-2; the match to TRBD1 covers 10 bases. This CDR3 is built from 18 residues. The germline gives CDR1 LGHNA, CDR2 YSLEER. Trimming took 0 bases from V and 6 from J; bases not matched to a gene: 10.

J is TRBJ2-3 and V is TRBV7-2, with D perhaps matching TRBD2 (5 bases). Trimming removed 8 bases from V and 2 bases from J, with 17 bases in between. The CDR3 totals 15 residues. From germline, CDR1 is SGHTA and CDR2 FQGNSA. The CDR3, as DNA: TGTGCCAGCGGCGGAGGAGCCATATTCACAGATACGCAGTATTTT. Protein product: CASGGGAIFTDTQYF.

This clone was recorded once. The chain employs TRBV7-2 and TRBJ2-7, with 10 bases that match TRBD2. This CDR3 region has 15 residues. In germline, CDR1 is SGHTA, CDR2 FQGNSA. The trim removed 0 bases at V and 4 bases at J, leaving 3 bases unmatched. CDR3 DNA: TGTGCCAGCAGCTTAGCACCTAGCGGGGGTTACGAGCAGTACTTC. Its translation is CASSLAPSGGYEQYF.

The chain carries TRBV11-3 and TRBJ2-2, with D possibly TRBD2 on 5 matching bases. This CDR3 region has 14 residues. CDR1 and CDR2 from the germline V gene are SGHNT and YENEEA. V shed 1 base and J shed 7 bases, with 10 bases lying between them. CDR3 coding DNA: TGTGCCAGCAGCTTAGCTGTGGCGGGCGGGGAGCTGTTTTTT. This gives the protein CASSLAVAGGELFF.

This CDR3 is CASSLGRNYGYTF. Here the CDR3 DNA reads TGTGCCAGCAGCCTAGGCAGGAACTATGGCTACACCTTC. This chain links TRBV7-8 with TRBJ1-2; no definite D call. Germline values: CDR1 SGHVS, CDR2 FQNEAQ. The V end was cut by 5 bases, the J end by 2 bases, with 9 bases between. CDR3 size: 13 residues.

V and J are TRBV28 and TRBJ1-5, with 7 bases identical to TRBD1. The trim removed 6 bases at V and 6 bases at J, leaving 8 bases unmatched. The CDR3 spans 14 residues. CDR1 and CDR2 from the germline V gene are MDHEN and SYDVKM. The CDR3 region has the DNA TGTGCCAGCAGACCAACAGGGGAAAGTCAGCCCCAGCATTTT. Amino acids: CASRPTGESQPQHF. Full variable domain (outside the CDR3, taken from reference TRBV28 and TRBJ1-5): DVKVTQSSRYLVKRTGEKVFLECVQDMDHENMFWYRQDPGLGLRLIYFSYDVKMKEKGDIPEGYSVSREKKERFSLILESASTNQTSMYLCASRPTGESQPQHFGDGTRLSIL.

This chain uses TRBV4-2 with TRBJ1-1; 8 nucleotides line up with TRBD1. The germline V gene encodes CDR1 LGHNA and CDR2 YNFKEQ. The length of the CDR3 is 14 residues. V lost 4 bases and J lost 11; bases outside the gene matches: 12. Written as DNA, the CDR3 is TGTGCCAGCAGCCGACGCCGGGACAGGTGGGCGGCTTTCTTT. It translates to CASSRRRDRWAAFF.

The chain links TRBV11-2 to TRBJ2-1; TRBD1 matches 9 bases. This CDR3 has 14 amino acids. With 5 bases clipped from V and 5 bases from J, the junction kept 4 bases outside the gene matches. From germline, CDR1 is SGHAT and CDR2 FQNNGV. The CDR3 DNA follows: TGTGCCAGCAGCCCGGGACAGGGAAACAATGAGCAGTTCTTC. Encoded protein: CASSPGQGNNEQFF.

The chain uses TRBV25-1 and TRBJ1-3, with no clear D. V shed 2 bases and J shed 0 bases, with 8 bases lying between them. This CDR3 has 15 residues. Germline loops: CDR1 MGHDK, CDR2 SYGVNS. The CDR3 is CASSEGGFSGNTIYF. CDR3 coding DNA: TGTGCCAGCAGTGAAGGAGGGTTCTCTGGAAACACCATATATTTT.

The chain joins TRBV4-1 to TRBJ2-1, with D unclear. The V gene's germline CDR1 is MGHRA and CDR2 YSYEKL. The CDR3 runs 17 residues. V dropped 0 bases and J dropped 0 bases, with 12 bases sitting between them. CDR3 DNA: TGCGCCAGCAGCCAAGATTCTCCTAGGAGCTCCTACAATGAGCAGTTCTTC. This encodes CASSQDSPRSSYNEQFF.

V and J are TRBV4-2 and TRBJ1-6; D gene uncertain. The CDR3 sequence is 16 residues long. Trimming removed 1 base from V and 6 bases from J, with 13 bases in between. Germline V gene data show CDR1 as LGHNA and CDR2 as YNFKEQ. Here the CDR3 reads CASSQAPGSGNSPLHF. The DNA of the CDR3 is TGTGCCAGCAGCCAAGCCCCCGGGAGTGGTAATTCACCCCTCCACTTT.

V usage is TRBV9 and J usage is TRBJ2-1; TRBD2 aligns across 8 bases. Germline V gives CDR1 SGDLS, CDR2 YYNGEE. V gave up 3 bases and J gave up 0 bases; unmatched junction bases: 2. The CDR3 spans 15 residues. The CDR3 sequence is CASSGGGSSYNEQFF. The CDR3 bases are TGTGCCAGCAGCGGCGGGGGGAGCTCCTACAATGAGCAGTTCTTC.